This paragraph reports one TCR beta chain. This record comes from a study of tumor T cells in aggressive B-cell lymphoma. Only in-frame clones appear in the TCRdb table, and some are missing; sequencing was by immunoSEQ multiplex PCR. Of some 8,000 clones in the sample, approximately 85% are singletons; the top ten hold roughly 2.8%. V lost 9 bases, J lost 4 bases, and 8 bases stayed unmatched. Germline V lookup: CDR1 MDHEN, CDR2 SYDVKM. The CDR3 loop spans 14 amino acids. The origin of this receptor is an adult with diffuse large B cell lymphoma. This sequence joins TRBV28 and TRBJ1-5, with 8 bases aligning to TRBD1. What was sequenced was tumor tissue. The CDR3, as DNA: TGTGCCAGTAACGGACAGGGAGCGAATCAGCCCCAGCATTTT. Translated, it gives CASNGQGANQPQHF.